This TCR beta chain is drawn from a study of cytomegalovirus exposure and HLA in healthy donors. TCRdb's table, derived via immunoSEQ multiplex PCR, lists solely in-frame clones and lacks some. The profile shows 150,000 to 200,000 clones, less than 90% of them singletons. The CDR3 covers 15 residues. Germline values: CDR1 MNHEY, CDR2 SVGAGI. The trim removed 5 bases at V and 4 bases at J, leaving 8 bases unmatched. The chain carries TRBV6-5 and TRBJ2-7; the match to TRBD1 covers 10 bases. The sequence came from a woman aged 18-29 years in good health and CMV-seronegative. The sequenced sample consisted of PBMCs. The chain's CDR3 is CASSLRDRGIYEQYF. CDR3 nucleotide sequence: TGTGCCAGCAGTCTCCGGGACAGGGGTATATACGAGCAGTACTTC.